The next 15 T cell receptor beta chains were all read from a single sample in a study of T cell responses to AZD1222 COVID-19 vaccine. Using immunoSEQ multiplex PCR, the repertoire was profiled, and TCRdb retains in-frame clones only, with some absent. The sample has roughly 120,000 clones; roughly 87% are singletons. The material sequenced was peripheral blood, taken on day 0 of AZD1222 vaccination. Source of these receptors: an adult in good health.

The chain has TRBV5-1 and TRBJ1-6; D perhaps matches TRBD1 (6 bases). The CDR3 is 15 residues long. Between the trimmed V and J ends, which lost 4 bases and 7 bases, there was a span of 15 bases. CDR1 SGHRS and CDR2 YFSETQ come from the germline V gene. The CDR3 sequence: CASSLQGYMNSPLHF. In DNA form, the CDR3 reads TGCGCCAGCAGCCTGCAGGGGTACATGAATTCACCCCTCCACTTT.

The rearrangement uses TRBV28 and TRBJ2-7; perhaps TRBD1 as D (7 bases). Trimming took 1 base from V and 1 from J, leaving 14 bases between them. The germline gives CDR1 MDHEN, CDR2 SYDVKM. The CDR3 extends over 16 amino acids. CDR3 bases: TGTGCCAGCAGTTTATCGGCGGGACAGATTTCCTACGAGCAGTACTTC. This gives the protein CASSLSAGQISYEQYF.

This rearrangement joins TRBV6-6 to TRBJ2-1; maybe TRBD1 (6 bases). CDR1 is MNHNY, CDR2 SVGAGI, per germline (reference sequence). V was clipped by 5 bases and J by 7 bases, with 15 bases between them. CDR3 size: 14 residues. CDR3 protein: CASSPGTPGNEQFF. In nucleotides, the CDR3 is TGTGCCAGCAGTCCCGGGACACCCGGTAATGAGCAGTTCTTC.

Details on this clone: The junction differs from germline at one of its ends, possibly a read error. This rearrangement joins TRBV28 to TRBJ2-1; D remains unclear. The CDR3 has 11 residues. Germline values: CDR1 MDHEN, CDR2 SYDVKM. DNA of the CDR3: TGTGCCAACAGTAGCCCCAGGGAGCAGTTCTTC. Protein sequence: CANSSPREQFF.

The V gene is TRBV14, the J gene TRBJ1-1; possibly TRBD1 for D (5 bases). V gave up 2 bases and J gave up 1 base, with 11 bases separating them. The germline CDR1 and CDR2 sequences are SGHDN and FVKESK. The CDR3 covers 15 residues. The CDR3 bases are TGTGCCAGCAGCCAAATCAAGGGGACGAACACTGAAGCTTTCTTT. Protein: CASSQIKGTNTEAFF.

V and J are TRBV15 and TRBJ1-2; no firm D call. The CDR3 spans 15 residues. The germline gives CDR1 LNHNV, CDR2 YYDKDF (reference sequence). Trimming removed 1 base at V and 4 bases at J, with 13 bases between. The chain's CDR3 is CATSRGVADVYGYTF. In DNA, the CDR3 is TGTGCCACCAGCAGAGGGGTGGCCGACGTCTATGGCTACACCTTC.

The CDR3: CASSQSRGEKLFF. The CDR3 region has the DNA TGTGCCAGCTCACAATCCCGGGGTGAAAAACTGTTTTTT. The J gene is TRBJ1-4, the V gene TRBV18; D unclear. V lost 4 bases to trimming and J lost 7 bases, with 10 bases between them. Germline CDR1 is KGHSH and CDR2 is LQKENI. The CDR3 runs to 13 residues.

The rearrangement links TRBV29-1 to TRBJ1-5, with a weak D call TRBD1 (6 bases). The CDR3 extends over 13 amino acids. V lost 4 bases and J 4 bases, leaving 11 bases between the germline ends. The germline gives CDR1 SQVTM, CDR2 ANQGSEA. CDR3 sequence: CSVGGQGNQPQHF. As DNA, the CDR3 is TGCAGCGTTGGAGGTCAGGGGAATCAGCCCCAGCATTTT.

J is TRBJ2-7 and V is TRBV29-1; 7 nucleotides match TRBD1. Per germline, CDR1 SQVTM and CDR2 ANQGSEA. V dropped 7 bases and J dropped 3; count of bases not matched to a gene: 9. CDR3 length: 13 amino acids. The CDR3 loop is CSAGGDGYYEQYF. The DNA of the CDR3 is TGCAGCGCAGGGGGTGATGGATACTACGAGCAGTACTTC.

The V gene is TRBV5-1, the J gene TRBJ1-2, with D maybe TRBD1 (5 bases). Trimming pared 0 bases from V and 8 bases from J, leaving 11 bases between. CDR1 is SGHRS and CDR2 is YFSETQ in the germline V gene. This CDR3 spans 13 amino acids. This chain's CDR3 is CASSLAGGGGYTF. DNA of the CDR3: TGCGCCAGCAGCTTGGCTGGGGGAGGAGGCTACACCTTC.

V and J are TRBV28 and TRBJ1-2, with D possibly being TRBD1 (5 bases). The V and J ends lost 6 bases and 4 bases respectively, with 12 bases between them. This CDR3 is 13 amino acids long. The germline CDR1 and CDR2 sequences are MDHEN and SYDVKM. The CDR3 DNA sequence: TGTGCCAGCAGCCTGGGGGGTGCCTATGGCTACACCTTC. Protein sequence: CASSLGGAYGYTF.

The chain links TRBV6-7 to TRBJ1-6, with a possible D match to TRBD1 (6 bases). TRBV6-7 is marked as an open reading frame, function uncertain. The CDR3 has 15 residues. V was trimmed by 5 bases and J by 10 bases, leaving 18 bases between them. The CDR3 DNA is TGTGCCAGCAGTGAGGACAGCTCGGGTAGATCACCCCTCCACTTT. It yields the protein CASSEDSSGRSPLHF.

The chain employs TRBV6-5 and TRBJ1-3; TRBD1 aligns across 11 bases. V lost 6 bases to trimming and J lost 8 bases; unmatched junction nucleotides: 3. Germline CDR1 and CDR2: MNHEY and SVGAGI. CDR3 length: 13 amino acids. The CDR3 DNA reads as TGTGCCAGCAGGGACAGGGGGCATGACACCATATATTTT. This encodes CASRDRGHDTIYF.

This chain joins TRBV28 and TRBJ2-2; D is perhaps TRBD1 (6 bases). In germline, CDR1 is MDHEN, CDR2 SYDVKM. The germline V and J ends were trimmed by 6 bases and 6 bases, with 14 bases remaining between them. This CDR3 has 14 amino acids. The CDR3 region has the DNA TGTGCCAGCAGCCCGACAGGAACCCCCGGGGAGCTGTTTTTT. This codes for CASSPTGTPGELFF.

The rearrangement uses TRBV6-7 and TRBJ1-6; D remains ambiguous. TRBV6-7 is an open reading frame whose function is uncertain. The CDR3 is 11 residues long. The ends were cut back, 7 bases at V and 6 bases at J, with 4 bases in the middle. This chain's CDR3 is CASKINSPLHF. DNA of the CDR3: TGTGCCAGCAAGATTAATTCACCCCTCCACTTT.